This record concerns one TCR beta chain sequence. The data originate from a study of blood T cell repertoires in COVID-19. Study details: COVID-19 samples, acute and convalescent, were from the United States, Italy and Spain. The cDNA or gDNA used as material had been derived from T cells, B-cell-depleted T cells, or PBMCs.

Original processing methods: By means of reference gene primer amplification, nucleated cell counts were estimated. Sequencing was performed with immunoSEQ multiplex PCR; in TCRdb, only in-frame clones are kept and a portion is missing. That table furnishes V, J and clone size, whereas the DNA furnished D and trimming. The sample holds roughly 240,000 clones, approximately 82% seen once. Germline loops: CDR1 MNHEY, CDR2 SVGAGI. CDR3 length equals 14 residues. V was trimmed by 7 bases and J by 0 bases, leaving 9 bases between them. The V call is TRBV6-5, the J call TRBJ1-4, with D possibly being TRBD1 (5 bases). The specimen sequenced was peripheral blood. This TCR was recovered from a woman of 80 years or more with acute or convalescent COVID-19. The CDR3 is CASTTGATNEKLFF. In DNA, the CDR3 is TGTGCCAGCACCACGGGGGCAACTAATGAAAAACTGTTTTTT.